The 4 T cell receptor beta chains below come from one sample, sequenced in a study of T-cell memory formation after mild COVID-19. TCRdb independently ran MiXCR on the 5' RACE reads; one entry per CDR3 protein. The sample includes about 140,000 distinct CDR3 sequences, 14% of them seen just once. The sample comprised PBMCs or a T cell subset sorted from them (not recorded which). These receptors all come from an adult woman who had mild COVID-19 (a few samples of this study predate the infection). Cell type and time point are not known.

The gene calls are TRBV29-1 and TRBJ2-3; 9 nucleotides align to TRBD1. The germline CDR1 and CDR2 sequences are SQVTM and ANQGSEA. This CDR3 comprises 14 residues. With 6 bases clipped from V and 2 bases from J, the junction kept 6 bases outside the gene matches. The CDR3 region is CSVMTGGLTDTQYF. In nucleotides, the CDR3 is TGCAGCGTCATGACAGGGGGTCTCACAGATACGCAGTATTTT.

This clonotype has just a few counts. The chain links TRBV7-6 to TRBJ2-1, with D possibly TRBD2 on 5 matching bases. The CDR3 is 13 amino acids. The V gene's germline CDR1 is SGHVS and CDR2 FNYEAQ. The V gene lost 10 bases and the J gene lost 1 base, with 11 bases spanning the gap. Here the CDR3 DNA reads TGTGCCACCGCGTCGGGATCCTACAATGAGCAGTTCTTC. It translates to CATASGSYNEQFF.

This chain uses TRBV6-5 with TRBJ2-1; 7 nucleotides line up with TRBD1. The length of the CDR3 is 13 residues. V dropped 5 bases and J dropped 8; count of bases not matched to a gene: 6. CDR1 is MNHEY, CDR2 SVGAGI, per germline. The CDR3 DNA is TGTGCCAGCAGTGGGGACAGACGGGATGAGCAGTTCTTC. This sequence encodes CASSGDRRDEQFF.

V is TRBV6-2 or TRBV6-3 and J is TRBJ2-3; D is unclear. This CDR3 spans 12 amino acids. V lost 2 bases, J lost 7 bases, and 7 bases lay in between. CDR1 is MNHEY and CDR2 is SVGEGT in the germline V gene. This CDR3 reads CASSYPSNTQYF. The CDR3 nucleotides read TGTGCCAGCAGTTACCCGTCAAATACGCAGTATTTT.